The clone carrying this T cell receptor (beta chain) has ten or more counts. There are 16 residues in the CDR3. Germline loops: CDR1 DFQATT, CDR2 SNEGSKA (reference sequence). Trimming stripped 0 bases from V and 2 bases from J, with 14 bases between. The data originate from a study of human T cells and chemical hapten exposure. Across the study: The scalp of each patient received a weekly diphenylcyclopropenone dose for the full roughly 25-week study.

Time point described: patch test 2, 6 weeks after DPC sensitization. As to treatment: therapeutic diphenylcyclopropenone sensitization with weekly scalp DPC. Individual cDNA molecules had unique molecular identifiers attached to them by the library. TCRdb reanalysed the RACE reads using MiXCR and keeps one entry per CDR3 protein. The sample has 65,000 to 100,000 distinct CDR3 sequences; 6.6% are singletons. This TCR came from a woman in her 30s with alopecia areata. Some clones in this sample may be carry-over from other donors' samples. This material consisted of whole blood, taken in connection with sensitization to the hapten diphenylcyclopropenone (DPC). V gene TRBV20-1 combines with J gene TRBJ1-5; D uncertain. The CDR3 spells CSARDPEGIGNQPQHF. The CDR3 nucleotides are TGCAGTGCTAGAGATCCTGAGGGAATAGGCAATCAGCCCCAGCATTTT.